One and the same sample provided the 21 T cell receptor beta chains below, sequenced in a study of CD8 T cells in ankylosing spondylitis. TCRdb re-called the 5' RACE reads with MiXCR, one entry per CDR3 protein. The sample lists roughly 14,000 distinct CDR3 sequences; under 3.5% were seen once. The sample consisted of blood, either unsorted or a sorted T cell fraction (not recorded which). These receptors all stem from a male donor with ankylosing spondylitis or in good health (not recorded which).

This clonotype is medium-sized (0.01 to 0.1%) in the sample. This rearrangement joins TRBV9 to TRBJ2-1, with D uncertain. Germline-derived CDR1 and CDR2 are SGDLS and YYNGEE. CDR3 length equals 13 residues. With 0 bases removed from V and 2 bases from J, the gap between germline ends came to 3 bases. CDR3 protein: CASSVGPYNEQFF. CDR3 sequence (DNA): TGTGCCAGCAGCGTAGGGCCCTACAATGAGCAGTTCTTC.

In its sample, this clonotype ranks as medium-sized. The V call is TRBV9, the J call TRBJ2-7, with D possibly being TRBD2 (6 bases). There are 13 residues in the CDR3. Germline V gives CDR1 SGDLS, CDR2 YYNGEE. The ends were cut back, 4 bases at V and 9 bases at J, with 17 bases in the middle. The CDR3 loop is CASSYSSGGMQYF. DNA for the CDR3: TGTGCCAGCAGCTACTCCTCCGGAGGGATGCAGTACTTC.

This clonotype was detected many times. V gene TRBV9 combines with J gene TRBJ2-2; no definite D call. V lost 0 bases, J lost 1 base, and 10 bases lay in between. The CDR3 length is 16 residues. Germline lookup yields CDR1 SGDLS and CDR2 YYNGEE. The CDR3 region has the DNA TGTGCCAGCAGCGTAGGATTTGTAGGGAACACCGGGGAGCTGTTTTTT. Its protein product is CASSVGFVGNTGELFF. Combining the CDR3 with reference TRBV9 and TRBJ2-2 gives the whole variable domain DSGVTQTPKHLITATGQRVTLRCSPRSGDLSVYWYQQSLDQGLQFLIQYYNGEERAKGNILERFSAQQFPDLHSELNLSSLELGDSALYFCASSVGFVGNTGELFFGEGSRLTVL.

The chain employs TRBV9 and TRBJ2-3; D gene uncertain. This CDR3 is built from 15 residues. The V end lost 0 bases, the J end lost 2 bases, and 10 bases lay between the germline ends. Germline CDR1 reads SGDLS; CDR2 reads YYNGEE. CDR3 protein: CASSVAPDITDTQYF. The DNA for the CDR3 is TGTGCCAGCAGCGTAGCCCCCGACATCACAGATACGCAGTATTTT.

This clonotype came up many times. The chain carries TRBV9 and TRBJ2-5; 8 bases align to TRBD2. CDR3 length: 14 amino acids. J was trimmed by 5 bases and V by 7 bases; bases with no gene match: 10. Germline V lookup: CDR1 SGDLS, CDR2 YYNGEE. For the CDR3, the DNA is TGTGCCAGCGCTCCGGGACTAGAAGGGGAGACCCAGTACTTC. Translation: CASAPGLEGETQYF.

This clonotype was seen many times. The chain combines TRBV9 with TRBJ2-3; a weak D match, TRBD2 (6 bases). The CDR3 totals 16 residues. Germline CDR1 SGDLS, CDR2 YYNGEE. V lost 4 bases and J 0 bases, leaving 15 bases between the germline ends. CDR3 residues: CASSPTDGTSTDTQYF. In nucleotides, the CDR3 is TGTGCCAGCAGCCCAACGGACGGGACTAGCACAGATACGCAGTATTTT.

This clonotype was counted at least ten times. The chain employs TRBV9 and TRBJ2-3, with D unclear. The CDR3 sequence is 16 residues long. V was clipped by 0 bases and J by 3 bases, with 14 bases between them. From germline, CDR1 is SGDLS and CDR2 YYNGEE. The CDR3 loop reads CASSVGVGGVTDTQYF. Here the CDR3 DNA reads TGTGCCAGCAGCGTAGGCGTGGGCGGTGTGACAGATACGCAGTATTTT.

This clonotype was observed many times. CDR3 in amino acids: CASSVNPGQQAGELFF. The CDR3 coding sequence is TGTGCCAGCAGCGTGAACCCAGGACAGCAGGCCGGGGAGCTGTTTTTT. This sequence joins TRBV9 and TRBJ2-2, with D maybe TRBD1 (6 bases). Between the trimmed V and J ends, which lost 2 bases and 6 bases, there was a span of 17 bases. This CDR3 has 16 amino acids. The germline V gene has CDR1 SGDLS and CDR2 YYNGEE.

This clonotype appeared many times. The V gene is TRBV9, the J gene TRBJ2-1, with 8 nucleotides matching TRBD2. Germline V lookup: CDR1 SGDLS, CDR2 YYNGEE. The CDR3 sequence is 16 residues long. Germline trimming cut 0 bases from V and 7 bases from J; bases unmatched to any gene: 9. Here the CDR3 DNA reads TGTGCCAGCAGCGTAGCGACGGGGGGGCCCGAGAATGAGCAGTTCTTC. Its protein product is CASSVATGGPENEQFF.

This clonotype was recorded at least ten times. The chain carries TRBV9 and TRBJ2-2; 8 bases map to TRBD2. The germline V gene has CDR1 SGDLS and CDR2 YYNGEE. The CDR3 contains 17 residues. V lost 7 bases to trimming and J lost 2 bases; unmatched junction nucleotides: 13. The CDR3 coding sequence is TGTGCCAGCGCGGCCCCCGGACTAGCCCTTAACACCGGGGAGCTGTTTTTT. Translation gives CASAAPGLALNTGELFF.

The table lists this clonotype with many counts. The CDR3 bases are TGTGCCAGCAGCGTAGACGGCTACACCGGGGAGCTGTTTTTT. Amino acids: CASSVDGYTGELFF. J is TRBJ2-2 and V is TRBV9, with D uncertain. From germline, CDR1 is SGDLS and CDR2 YYNGEE. The V and J ends lost 0 bases and 3 bases respectively, with 6 bases between them. The CDR3 totals 14 residues.

The sample holds many counts of this clonotype. The chain is built from TRBV9 and TRBJ2-2, with 8 bases aligning to TRBD2. After removal of 3 bases from V and 3 bases from J, the junction contained 7 bases not matched to a gene. Germline V gene sequence: CDR1 SGDLS, CDR2 YYNGEE. The length of the CDR3 is 16 residues. The CDR3 sequence is CASSAPAGVDTGELFF. CDR3 in DNA: TGTGCCAGCAGCGCCCCAGCGGGGGTGGACACCGGGGAGCTGTTTTTT.

This chain uses TRBV9 with TRBJ2-1; D is perhaps TRBD2 (5 bases). The CDR3 is 15 amino acids. V was clipped by 0 bases and J by 0 bases, with 7 bases between them. Germline V lookup: CDR1 SGDLS, CDR2 YYNGEE. This CDR3 is CASSVAAGSYNEQFF. The DNA of the CDR3 is TGTGCCAGCAGCGTAGCGGCGGGCTCCTACAATGAGCAGTTCTTC.

This clonotype has at least ten counts. This chain uses TRBV9 with TRBJ2-7, with D tentatively TRBD1 or TRBD2 (6 bases each). The V end was cut by 4 bases, the J end by 4 bases, with 15 bases between. The CDR3 loop spans 14 amino acids. Germline loops: CDR1 SGDLS, CDR2 YYNGEE. The CDR3 DNA is TGTGCCAGCAGCCTGGAGGGGGGAGGTTACGAGCAGTACTTC. It encodes CASSLEGGGYEQYF.

This clonotype was counted ten times or more. V usage is TRBV9 and J usage is TRBJ1-4; D is unclear. The CDR3 is made up of 13 amino acids. Germline V lookup: CDR1 SGDLS, CDR2 YYNGEE. V shed 2 bases and J shed 3 bases, with 5 bases lying between them. The CDR3 is CASSVSPNEKLFF. The CDR3, as DNA: TGTGCCAGCAGCGTTTCACCTAATGAAAAACTGTTTTTT.

This clonotype occurred many times. The chain is built from TRBV9 and TRBJ2-1; 9 bases are a match to TRBD2. This CDR3 comprises 18 residues. CDR1 and CDR2 (germline): SGDLS, YYNGEE. The trim removed 3 bases at V and 2 bases at J, leaving 12 bases unmatched. CDR3 nucleotides: TGTGCCAGCAGCGCGGGCCCTTTTAGCGGGGGCACCTACAATGAGCAGTTCTTC. Translation gives CASSAGPFSGGTYNEQFF. Full variable domain (outside the CDR3, taken from reference TRBV9 and TRBJ2-1): DSGVTQTPKHLITATGQRVTLRCSPRSGDLSVYWYQQSLDQGLQFLIQYYNGEERAKGNILERFSAQQFPDLHSELNLSSLELGDSALYFCASSAGPFSGGTYNEQFFGPGTRLTVL.

Within the sample, this clonotype is medium-sized (0.01 to 0.1%). The chain combines TRBV9 with TRBJ2-3, with 12 nucleotides matching TRBD2. Germline V gene data show CDR1 as SGDLS and CDR2 as YYNGEE. J lost 3 bases, V lost 2 bases, and 4 bases had no gene match. The CDR3 contains 16 residues. In DNA, the CDR3 is TGTGCCAGCAGCGTCTCTGGGACTAGCGGGACAGATACGCAGTATTTT. Its translation: CASSVSGTSGTDTQYF.

This clonotype was observed at least ten times. V gene TRBV9 combines with J gene TRBJ1-2, with TRBD1 matching 9 bases. With 4 bases clipped from V and 2 bases from J, the junction kept 3 bases outside the gene matches. This CDR3 comprises 14 residues. In germline, CDR1 is SGDLS, CDR2 YYNGEE. The DNA of the CDR3 is TGTGCCAGCAGCAAGGGACAGGGAAACTATGGCTACACCTTC. It codes for CASSKGQGNYGYTF. Based on the CDR3 plus reference TRBV9 and TRBJ1-2, the full variable domain is DSGVTQTPKHLITATGQRVTLRCSPRSGDLSVYWYQQSLDQGLQFLIQYYNGEERAKGNILERFSAQQFPDLHSELNLSSLELGDSALYFCASSKGQGNYGYTFGSGTRLTVV.

This clonotype was seen many times. The V gene is TRBV9, the J gene TRBJ2-5, with D unclear. CDR1 SGDLS and CDR2 YYNGEE come from the germline V gene. CDR3 size: 13 residues. Trimming left V 0 bases short and J 5 bases short, with 8 bases between. CDR3 nucleotide sequence: TGTGCCAGCAGCGTAGCTAAGGAGGAGACCCAGTACTTC. Amino acid sequence: CASSVAKEETQYF.

This clonotype was counted many times. The chain couples TRBV9 to TRBJ2-1; 9 bases match TRBD2. This CDR3 has 15 residues. Germline V lookup: CDR1 SGDLS, CDR2 YYNGEE. Unmatched junction bases numbered 4, after V lost 1 base and J lost 5 bases. The CDR3 is CASSVLAGNHNEQFF. The DNA of the CDR3 is TGTGCCAGCAGCGTACTAGCGGGGAACCACAATGAGCAGTTCTTC.

This clonotype was counted many times. The genes are TRBV9 and TRBJ1-5; 8 bases are a match to TRBD1. J was trimmed by 4 bases and V by 4 bases; bases with no gene match: 4. Germline assignment: CDR1 SGDLS and CDR2 YYNGEE. The CDR3 is made up of 14 amino acids. The chain's CDR3 is CASSPTGGNQPQHF. DNA for the CDR3: TGTGCCAGCAGCCCCACAGGGGGTAATCAGCCCCAGCATTTT.